This TCR beta chain was observed in a study of vaccination effects on CD4 cells after COVID-19 (dated by TCRdb to between 2020 and 2023). Describing the broader study: Post-vaccine samples across the study were collected a median of 72 days after the second dose, with a range of 14 to 241. Cultures from other donors in the study were sequenced using the Oncomine TCR Beta short-read assay on an Illumina iSeq 100. Altogether, roughly 10 COVID-19 convalescent patients and 4 SARS-CoV-2-naive healthy vaccine recipients made up the full study. SARS-CoV-2 spike-specific CD4+ TCR repertoires were compared before and after mRNA vaccination in COVID-19 convalescent patients and in infection-naive vaccine recipients.

For this clone: This clone's antigen is unknown. Per-base quality was not reported, and no clone a single base away is much larger than it.

The library was produced with the immunoSEQ multiplex PCR assay. DNA from the cultured and isolated CD4+ T cells underwent TCR beta CDR3 sequencing. In the authors' own workflow: Non-productive TCR sequences were removed, reads were trimmed to the CDR3 region, and CDR3s of at least 7 amino acids were retained. The MANAFEST web app was used to identify antigen-specific clonotypes by comparing expansion in peptide wells with expansion in reference cultures. Positive clones required FDR<0.05 expansion versus reference and all other wells, odds ratio above 5, and frequency above 0.1% in two replicate wells. Clonotypes significantly expanded in SARS-CoV-2 spike wells and in at least one common cold coronavirus spike condition were defined as cross-reactive. Levenshtein distance calculated with the stringdist R package was used to assess CDR3 similarity, and unrooted trees were constructed with ape in R 3.6.1. Sourced from immuneACCESS, this table was stored by TCRdb with only in-frame sequences that have V and J called. A share of the clones is absent; for the studies checked, an unresolved V gene accounts for under half, and the remainder has no known explanation. The V and J calls and the clone size are those of that table, but D and trimming were determined from the DNA. The sample yields approximately 74,000 clones; over 70% were counted once. The ten biggest clones cover around 1.1% of the sample.

The ViraFEST assay stimulated PBMC with viral peptide pools and then used TCR sequencing to identify antigen-specific CD4+ T cell clonotypes by expansion. After less than eleven days of culture, CD4+ T cells were isolated with the EasySep CD4+ T cell isolation kit. Each participant got two doses of an mRNA SARS-CoV-2 vaccine, either BNT162b2 or mRNA-1273. Negative nucleocapsid antibody results before and after vaccination confirmed that the healthy vaccine recipients had no prior SARS-CoV-2 infection. A few million PBMC per well were cultured with 10 ug/ml peptides in IMDM containing around 5% human AB serum, 8.5 to 10 IU/ml IL-2 and gentamicin. Half of the culture medium was replaced with fresh IL-2-containing medium on days 3 and 7. Unless noted otherwise, every peptide stimulation condition was grown in triplicate wells. Using Ficoll-Paque Plus gradient centrifugation, PBMC were separated from whole blood and then either used fresh or cryopreserved at -140C. The overlapping peptide pools covered the spike proteins of SARS-CoV-2 as well as those of the common cold coronaviruses HCoV-NL63, HCoV-OC43 and HCoV-229E. The QIAamp micro DNA kit was used to extract genomic DNA from the cultured CD4+ T cells.

CDR1 and CDR2 are drawn from the germline V gene: SGHTA, FQGNSA. V loses 7 bases, J loses 2 bases, and the germline ends lie 16 bases apart. There are 15 amino acids in the CDR3, from cysteine to phenylalanine inclusive. The sequence is cut down to CDR3 DNA, 45 bases in frame from base 1. Findings and caveats that apply to the study as a whole: At late post-vaccination timepoints, both infection-induced and vaccine-induced clones showed marked clonal contraction, consistent with waning T cell responses. Only a small number of convalescent patients were included, and no early post-infection timepoints were available, which limited the study. Among healthy vaccine recipients, nearly all vaccine-induced clones were SARS-CoV-2 mono-reactive, and just 1 of 255 was cross-reactive with common cold coronaviruses.

The clonotype originates from a human donor who received a COVID-19 vaccine. The specimen was CD4+ T cells from PBMCs cultured with HCoV-OC43 spike peptides, collected after COVID-19 vaccination. The cell subset or site tag for this specimen amounts to: HCoV-OC43 spike overlapping peptide pool stimulation. The sequence is built from TRBV7-2 and TRBJ2-3; TRBD2 could be the D gene, as 7 bases match. The DNA sequence is given as TGTGCCAGCACACCCACGGGGGGCCCCACAGATACGCAGTATTTT. Translation gives CASTPTGGPTDTQYF.